These 28 T cell receptor beta chains were sequenced from one sample in a study of shared clonotypes between healthy human individuals. TCRdb keeps only in-frame clones here, not all; method: immunoSEQ multiplex PCR. The sample records 450,000 to 700,000 clones, roughly 96% being singletons. Naive CD8 cells lacked CD45RO, underwent positive selection for CCR7 and left out terminally differentiated effector memory CD45RA+ cells. The sequencing input was naive CD8+ T cells sorted from blood. The receptors derive from a woman in her 30s in good health.

This chain uses TRBV7-8 with TRBJ1-5, with D hard to call. V was trimmed by 3 bases and J by 1 base, leaving 7 bases between them. CDR1 and CDR2 from the germline V gene are SGHVS and FQNEAQ. This CDR3 has 14 amino acids. CDR3: CASSFGRSNQPQHF. The DNA of the CDR3 is TGTGCCAGCAGCTTTGGACGGAGCAATCAGCCCCAGCATTTT.

The chain has TRBV27 and TRBJ1-2; D gene ambiguous. Per the germline V gene, CDR1 is MNHEY and CDR2 is SMNVEV (reference sequence). This CDR3 spans 11 amino acids. The V gene lost 5 bases and the J gene lost 7 bases, with 8 bases spanning the gap. This CDR3 reads CASSPGSGYTF. The CDR3, as DNA: TGTGCCAGCAGTCCGGGAAGTGGCTACACCTTC.

The chain carries TRBV7-9 and TRBJ2-1, with D perhaps TRBD1 or TRBD2 (5 bases each). Trimming left V 1 base short and J 10 bases short, with 20 bases between. Looked up from germline, CDR1 is SEHNR and CDR2 is FQNEAQ (reference sequence). The CDR3 has 16 residues. This CDR3 is CASSLGVGTTTYEQFF. CDR3 sequence (DNA): TGTGCCAGCAGCTTAGGAGTTGGGACCACGACCTACGAGCAGTTCTTC.

The rearrangement joins TRBV19 to TRBJ2-1, with TRBD2 matching 10 bases. CDR1 and CDR2 from the germline V gene are LNHDA and SQIVND (reference sequence). This CDR3 comprises 15 residues. V dropped 6 bases and J dropped 3; count of bases not matched to a gene: 5. The CDR3, as DNA: TGTGCCAGTAGCCCCCTAGCGGGGGTCTACAATGAGCAGTTCTTC. It specifies CASSPLAGVYNEQFF.

On this clone itself: The sample has other DNA sequences that encode this CDR3 too. This chain joins TRBV27 and TRBJ2-7; D might be TRBD1 (6 bases). CDR1 and CDR2 (germline): MNHEY, SMNVEV (reference sequence). V was pared by 0 bases and J by 2 bases, with 8 bases between. The length of the CDR3 is 14 residues. The CDR3 region has the DNA TGTGCCAGCAGTTTATCGCCAGGGGCCTACGAGCAGTACTTC. Amino acids: CASSLSPGAYEQYF.

This clone was counted a few times. The chain combines TRBV29-1 with TRBJ1-1; D gene unclear. Germline values: CDR1 SQVTM, CDR2 ANQGSEA. The V and J ends lost 5 bases and 1 base respectively, with 5 bases between them. CDR3 length: 11 amino acids. CDR3 region: CSVMENTEAFF. Here the CDR3 DNA reads TGCAGCGTTATGGAGAACACTGAAGCTTTCTTT.

CDR3: CASSWEGAGGANVLTF. The CDR3 nucleotides are TGCGCCTCCTCCTGGGAGGGGGCGGGTGGGGCCAACGTCCTGACTTTC. The rearrangement joins TRBV4-1 to TRBJ2-6; D is perhaps TRBD1 or TRBD2 (7 bases each). V was pared by 11 bases and J by 3 bases, with 20 bases between. This CDR3 contains 16 residues. The V gene's germline CDR1 is MGHRA and CDR2 YSYEKL.

CDR3 protein: CASSPVSGPITDTQYF. The CDR3 nucleotides are TGTGCCAGCTCACCTGTCAGCGGCCCGATCACAGATACGCAGTATTTT. V and J are TRBV18 and TRBJ2-3, with TRBD2 as a possible D gene (5 bases). Germline V lookup: CDR1 KGHSH, CDR2 LQKENI. V lost 3 bases, J lost 2 bases, and 15 bases lay in between. The CDR3 spans 16 residues. The full variable domain, its missing parts supplied by reference TRBV18 and TRBJ2-3, is NAGVMQNPRHLVRRRGQEARLRCSPMKGHSHVYWYRQLPEEGLKFMVYLQKENIIDESGMPKERFSAEFPKEGPSILRIQQVVRGDSAAYFCASSPVSGPITDTQYFGPGTRLTVL.

This clone was recorded only once. The chain joins TRBV7-9 to TRBJ2-1; D might be TRBD2 (5 bases). The CDR3 length is 14 residues. CDR1 and CDR2 (germline): SEHNR, FQNEAQ (reference sequence). Trimming removed 3 bases at V and 4 bases at J, with 10 bases between. This CDR3 reads CASSLPLVYNEQFF. The CDR3 bases are TGTGCCAGCAGCTTGCCACTAGTTTACAATGAGCAGTTCTTC.

This sequence joins TRBV27 and TRBJ2-7, with 7 bases matching TRBD2. Per the germline V gene, CDR1 is MNHEY and CDR2 is SMNVEV (reference sequence). The CDR3 runs to 14 residues. J was trimmed by 0 bases and V by 7 bases; bases with no gene match: 6. CDR3 protein: CASKPGGSSYEQYF. The CDR3 region has the DNA TGTGCCAGCAAACCGGGAGGAAGCTCCTACGAGCAGTACTTC.

This chain joins TRBV28 and TRBJ2-2, with D possibly matching TRBD1 (5 bases). In germline, CDR1 is MDHEN, CDR2 SYDVKM. V was cut by 3 bases and J by 8 bases, with 22 bases left in between. The CDR3 is 17 amino acids. The CDR3 DNA is TGTGCCAGCAGTTTTGTGGACACCATATTTGGGTTGGGGGAGCTGTTTTTT. This translates into CASSFVDTIFGLGELFF.

The rearrangement links TRBV27 to TRBJ1-5; D not certain. With 9 bases removed from V and 4 bases from J, the gap between germline ends came to 10 bases. The CDR3 has 12 amino acids. Germline V lookup: CDR1 MNHEY, CDR2 SMNVEV (reference sequence). CDR3 loop: CASGEGNQPQHF. The DNA for the CDR3 is TGTGCCAGTGGGGAGGGTAATCAGCCCCAGCATTTT.

The chain uses TRBV27 and TRBJ2-7, with 7 bases matching TRBD2. The CDR3 runs 16 residues. V shed 6 bases, J shed 0 bases, and the junction held 11 bases outside the gene matches. Germline values: CDR1 MNHEY, CDR2 SMNVEV (reference sequence). The CDR3 region has the DNA TGTGCCAGCAGCCCAACGACTAGCCCAAGCTCCTACGAGCAGTACTTC. Translating gives CASSPTTSPSSYEQYF.

This chain uses TRBV5-1 with TRBJ2-7; D may be TRBD2 (5 bases). Germline CDR1 is SGHRS and CDR2 is YFSETQ. The CDR3 runs to 14 residues. Trimming shortened V by 6 bases and J by 3 bases, and 16 bases separated the two germline ends. For the CDR3, the DNA is TGCGCCAGCACCCTGGAGCTGGGAGTCTACGAGCAGTACTTC. This encodes CASTLELGVYEQYF.

J is TRBJ2-7 and V is TRBV28, with 9 bases fitting TRBD1. J lost 3 bases, V lost 6 bases, and 6 bases had no gene match. Germline V gene sequence: CDR1 MDHEN, CDR2 SYDVKM. The CDR3 totals 14 residues. Here the CDR3 DNA reads TGTGCCAGCAGGCCCCGGGACAGGGTCTACGAGCAGTACTTC. This encodes CASRPRDRVYEQYF.

The rearrangement joins TRBV25-1 to TRBJ1-5; tentative D call: TRBD1 (6 bases). The CDR3 has 13 residues. In germline, CDR1 is MGHDK, CDR2 SYGVNS. The ends were cut back, 4 bases at V and 4 bases at J, with 8 bases in the middle. The CDR3 sequence: CASSGQGNQPQHF. The CDR3 DNA sequence: TGTGCCAGCAGTGGCCAGGGGAATCAGCCCCAGCATTTT.

For the CDR3, the DNA is TGTGCCAGTAAATTCGGTGGGGACACTGAAGCTTTCTTT. Translating it yields CASKFGGDTEAFF. The chain uses TRBV19 and TRBJ1-1; D is uncertain. CDR1 LNHDA and CDR2 SQIVND come from the germline V gene (reference sequence). V dropped 7 bases and J dropped 3 bases, with 12 bases sitting between them. The CDR3 has 13 amino acids.

Here the CDR3 reads CAWTGLADNEQFF. CDR3 in DNA: TGTGCCTGGACAGGACTAGCGGACAATGAGCAGTTCTTC. V usage is TRBV30 and J usage is TRBJ2-1, with TRBD2 matching 10 bases. V lost 4 bases and J lost 5; bases outside the gene matches: 2. The germline V gene encodes CDR1 GTSNPN and CDR2 SVGIG (reference sequence). The CDR3 has 13 residues.

The rearrangement uses TRBV5-6 and TRBJ2-4; D might be TRBD2 (5 bases). Germline lookup yields CDR1 SGHDT and CDR2 YYEEEE. Trimming stripped 3 bases from V and 0 bases from J, with 10 bases between. The CDR3 contains 15 residues. The DNA for the CDR3 is TGTGCCAGCAGCTGGACTGCCTCAGCCAAAAACATTCAGTACTTC. Its translation: CASSWTASAKNIQYF.

A single count supports this clone. The J gene is TRBJ1-1, the V gene TRBV7-9; a possible D gene is TRBD1 (6 bases). The CDR3 covers 14 residues. Per germline, CDR1 SEHNR and CDR2 FQNEAQ (reference sequence). Trimming pared 2 bases from V and 7 bases from J, leaving 14 bases between. Here the CDR3 DNA reads TGTGCCAGCAGCTTATCCCAGGGGTTCAGTGAAGCTTTCTTT. Translated: CASSLSQGFSEAFF.

The chain combines TRBV14 with TRBJ2-5, with D possibly matching TRBD2 (5 bases). CDR1 is SGHDN and CDR2 is FVKESK in the germline V gene. This CDR3 has 16 residues. Trimming cost V 2 bases and J 4 bases, with 17 bases left between them. CDR3 coding DNA: TGTGCCAGCAGCCAACGATTTAGTTATGAGGGAGAGACCCAGTACTTC. Protein: CASSQRFSYEGETQYF. Together with reference TRBV14 and TRBJ2-5, the CDR3 gives the full variable domain: EAGVTQFPSHSVIEKGQTVTLRCDPISGHDNLYWYRRVMGKEIKFLLHFVKESKQDESGMPNNRFLAERTGGTYSTLKVQPAELEDSGVYFCASSQRFSYEGETQYFGPGTRLLVL.

The chain joins TRBV28 to TRBJ2-4; tentatively, D is TRBD1 or TRBD2 (5 bases each). V shed 7 bases and J shed 0 bases, with 13 bases lying between them. The germline V gene has CDR1 MDHEN and CDR2 SYDVKM. The CDR3 consists of 15 residues. The CDR3 nucleotides are TGTGCCAGCACCACTTTGGGGGTAGCCAAAAACATTCAGTACTTC. Translating it yields CASTTLGVAKNIQYF.

This clone was counted between two and nine times. The chain joins TRBV19 to TRBJ1-1; D unclear. The CDR3 is made up of 16 amino acids. Germline V gene lookup returns CDR1 LNHDA and CDR2 SQIVND (reference sequence). Trimming pared 0 bases from V and 0 bases from J, leaving 11 bases between. The CDR3 spells CASSIDWENLNTEAFF. In DNA form, the CDR3 reads TGTGCCAGTAGTATAGATTGGGAGAACTTGAACACTGAAGCTTTCTTT.

Written as DNA, the CDR3 is TGTGCCAGCAGCCAAGCTATGGTGCGGGAGTACTACGAGCAGTACTTC. It encodes CASSQAMVREYYEQYF. The V call is TRBV4-2, the J call TRBJ2-7; 7 positions match TRBD2. CDR3 length: 16 residues. V trimming: 1 base; J trimming: 3 bases; junction bases outside the gene matches: 9. The germline gives CDR1 LGHNA, CDR2 YNFKEQ.

The chain is built from TRBV19 and TRBJ2-1, with 12 bases that match TRBD2. This CDR3 is built from 18 residues. Germline assignment: CDR1 LNHDA and CDR2 SQIVND (reference sequence). Trimming took 4 bases from V and 4 from J; bases not matched to a gene: 11. The CDR3 DNA follows: TGTGCCAGTAGTACCCCTCCACTAGCGGGAGGCCCATACAATGAGCAGTTCTTC. Protein product: CASSTPPLAGGPYNEQFF.

CDR3 protein: CASSQDAGTGYYEQYF. The CDR3 DNA is TGCGCCAGCAGCCAAGATGCGGGGACAGGGTACTACGAGCAGTACTTC. V is TRBV4-1 and J is TRBJ2-7; 9 nucleotides align to TRBD1. CDR3 length: 16 amino acids. With 0 bases clipped from V and 3 bases from J, the junction kept 6 bases outside the gene matches. The germline CDR1 and CDR2 sequences are MGHRA and YSYEKL.

This chain's CDR3 is CASRSTINRTSDRYYEQYF. CDR3 nucleotide sequence: TGTGCCAGCAGGTCGACCATTAACAGGACTAGCGATCGATACTACGAGCAGTACTTC. The rearrangement joins TRBV7-9 to TRBJ2-7, with 9 nucleotides matching TRBD2. Germline values: CDR1 SEHNR, CDR2 FQNEAQ (reference sequence). The ends lost 6 bases at V and 3 bases at J; junction bases unmatched: 21. This CDR3 region has 19 residues. The whole variable domain, filled in from reference TRBV7-9 and TRBJ2-7, reads DTGVSQNPRHKITKRGQNVTFRCDPISEHNRLYWYRQTLGQGPEFLTYFQNEAQLEKSRLLSDRFSAERPKGSFSTLEIQRTEQGDSAMYLCASRSTINRTSDRYYEQYFGPGTRLTVT.

The V gene is TRBV19, the J gene TRBJ2-5; D possibly matches TRBD1 or TRBD2 (5 bases each). Germline CDR1 LNHDA, CDR2 SQIVND (reference sequence). Between the trimmed V and J ends, which lost 5 bases and 2 bases, there was a span of 18 bases. The CDR3 spans 16 residues. The CDR3 coding sequence is TGTGCCAGTAGTGGGTACGGGGCGTTGGGACAAGAGACCCAGTACTTC. Translated, it gives CASSGYGALGQETQYF.